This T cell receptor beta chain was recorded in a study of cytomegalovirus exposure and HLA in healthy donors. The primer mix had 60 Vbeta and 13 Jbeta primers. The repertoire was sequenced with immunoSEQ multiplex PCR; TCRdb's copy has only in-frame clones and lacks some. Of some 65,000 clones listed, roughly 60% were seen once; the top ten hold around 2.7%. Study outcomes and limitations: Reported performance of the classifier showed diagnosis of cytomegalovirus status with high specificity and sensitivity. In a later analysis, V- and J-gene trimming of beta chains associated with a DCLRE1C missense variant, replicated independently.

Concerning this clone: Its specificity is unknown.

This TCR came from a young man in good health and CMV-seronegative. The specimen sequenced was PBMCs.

The CDR3 sequence: CASSEGILSNQPQHF. The CDR3 bases are TGTGCCAGCAGTGAAGGTATCCTTAGCAATCAGCCCCAGCATTTT. The chain has TRBV2 and TRBJ1-5, with D unresolved. Trimming cost V 1 base and J 0 bases, with 7 bases left between them. CDR3 size: 15 residues. CDR1 is SNHLY and CDR2 is FYNNEI in the germline V gene.